These 6 T cell receptor beta chains came from one sample sequenced in a study of T-cell reconstitution after alpha-beta-depleted transplantation in children. It was with unique molecular identifiers that the TCRbeta library was prepared. TCRdb reprocessed the PCR reads via MiXCR and lists one record per CDR3 protein. The data hold fewer than 150,000 distinct CDR3 sequences, with about 9.9% observed a single time. The input for sequencing was PBMCs, mostly from graft donor cells, taken 180 days after TCRalphabeta/CD19-depleted stem cell transplant. These receptors came from a girl under three years old who had a stem cell transplant for combined immunodeficiency, so the T cells may come from the graft donor.

In its sample, this clonotype was seen a few times. The J gene is TRBJ1-3, the V gene TRBV9; D remains ambiguous. The CDR3 length is 13 residues. Per the germline V gene, CDR1 is SGDLS and CDR2 is YYNGEE. The V gene lost 0 bases and the J gene lost 10 bases, with 11 bases spanning the gap. CDR3 in DNA: TGTGCCAGCAGCGTAGAGGGCAGCTCTACCATATATTTT. Amino acid sequence: CASSVEGSSTIYF.

V usage is TRBV4-3 and J usage is TRBJ2-1, with D possibly matching TRBD2 (5 bases). The V end was cut by 6 bases, the J end by 0 bases, with 12 bases between. The CDR3 sequence is 15 residues long. Per the germline V gene, CDR1 is LGHNA and CDR2 is YSLEER. CDR3 region: CASRDFISSYNEQFF. CDR3 nucleotides: TGCGCCAGCAGGGACTTCATAAGCTCCTACAATGAGCAGTTCTTC.

This clonotype was detected many times. The chain uses TRBV29-1 and TRBJ1-4; no clear D gene. V was trimmed by 6 bases and J by 0 bases, leaving 8 bases between them. The CDR3 is made up of 13 amino acids. From germline, CDR1 is SQVTM and CDR2 ANQGSEA. DNA for the CDR3: TGCAGCGTGACGGTTGCAACTAATGAAAAACTGTTTTTT. Translated: CSVTVATNEKLFF.

Notes on this clonotype: The germline gene is not matched at one end of the junction; a read error may be the cause. The rearrangement uses TRBV6-1 and TRBJ2-1; TRBD2 agrees at 11 bases. Germline lookup yields CDR1 MNHNS and CDR2 SASEGT. The CDR3 sequence is 16 residues long. The CDR3 loop reads CASSLGLADKYNEQLF. DNA of the CDR3: TGTGCCAGCAGCTTGGGACTAGCGGATAAGTACAATGAGCAGTTATTC.

The chain employs TRBV20-1 and TRBJ2-7, with 14 nucleotides matching TRBD2. Looked up from germline, CDR1 is DFQATT and CDR2 is SNEGSKA (reference sequence). J gave up 2 bases and V 3 bases, and 6 bases lay outside the gene matches. There are 16 residues in the CDR3. DNA for the CDR3: TGCAGTGCTAGGACTAGCGGGAGGGCCGGGGCCTACGAGCAGTACTTC. Translated: CSARTSGRAGAYEQYF.

The chain employs TRBV29-1 and TRBJ2-1, with D unclear. The CDR3 extends over 13 amino acids. The germline V gene has CDR1 SQVTM and CDR2 ANQGSEA. V was cut by 4 bases and J by 5 bases, with 12 bases left in between. This CDR3 reads CSVGSRPNNEQFF. The DNA for the CDR3 is TGCAGCGTTGGAAGTAGGCCCAACAATGAGCAGTTCTTC.